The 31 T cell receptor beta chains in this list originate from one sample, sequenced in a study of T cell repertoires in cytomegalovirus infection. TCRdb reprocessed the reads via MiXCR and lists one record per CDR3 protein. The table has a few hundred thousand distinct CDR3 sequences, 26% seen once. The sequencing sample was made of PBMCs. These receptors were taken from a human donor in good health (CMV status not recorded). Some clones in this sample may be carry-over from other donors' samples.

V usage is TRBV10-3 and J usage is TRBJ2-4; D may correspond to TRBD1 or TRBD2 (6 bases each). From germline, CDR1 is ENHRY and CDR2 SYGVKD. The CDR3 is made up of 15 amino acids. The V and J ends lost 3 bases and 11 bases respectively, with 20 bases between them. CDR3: CAISDASQGGGVQYF. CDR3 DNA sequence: TGTGCCATCAGTGACGCCTCACAGGGAGGTGGGGTTCAGTACTTC.

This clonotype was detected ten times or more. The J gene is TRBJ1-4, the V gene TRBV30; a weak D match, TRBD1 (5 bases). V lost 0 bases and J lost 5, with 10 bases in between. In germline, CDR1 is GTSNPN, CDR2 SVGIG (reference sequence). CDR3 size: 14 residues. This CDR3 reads CAWSVGRPNEKLFF. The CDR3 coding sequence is TGTGCCTGGAGTGTGGGACGGCCGAATGAAAAACTGTTTTTT. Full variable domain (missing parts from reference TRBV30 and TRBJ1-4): SQTIHQWPATLVQPVGSPLSLECTVEGTSNPNLYWYRQAAGRGLQLLFYSVGIGQISSEVPQNLSASRPQDRQFILSSKKLLLSDSGFYLCAWSVGRPNEKLFFGSGTQLSVL.

CDR3 region: CASNQGQQIYGYTF. For the CDR3, the DNA is TGTGCCAGCAACCAGGGACAGCAAATCTATGGCTACACCTTC. The V and J genes are TRBV6-6 and TRBJ1-2; 7 bases agree with TRBD1. The ends lost 7 bases at V and 4 bases at J; junction bases unmatched: 9. Germline CDR1 is MNHNY and CDR2 is SVGAGI (reference sequence). The CDR3 is 14 residues long.

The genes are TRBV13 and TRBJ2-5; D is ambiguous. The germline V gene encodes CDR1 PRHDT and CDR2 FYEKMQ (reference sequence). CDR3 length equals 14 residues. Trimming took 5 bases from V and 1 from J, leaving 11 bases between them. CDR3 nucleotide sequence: TGTGCCAGCAGCAGCTTTGAGTCCCAAGAGACCCAGTACTTC. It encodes CASSSFESQETQYF. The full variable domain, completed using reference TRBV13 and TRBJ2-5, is AAGVIQSPRHLIKEKRETATLKCYPIPRHDTVYWYQQGPGQDPQFLISFYEKMQSDKGSIPDRFSAQQFSDYHSELNMSSLELGDSALYFCASSSFESQETQYFGPGTRLLVL.

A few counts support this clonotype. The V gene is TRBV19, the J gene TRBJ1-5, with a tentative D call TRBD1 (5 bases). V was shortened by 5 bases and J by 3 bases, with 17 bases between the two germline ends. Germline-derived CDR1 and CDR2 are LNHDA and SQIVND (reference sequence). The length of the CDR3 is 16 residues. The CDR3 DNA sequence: TGTGCCAGTAGTCGTGTCACACCGGGGGTCAATCAGCCCCAGCATTTT. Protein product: CASSRVTPGVNQPQHF.

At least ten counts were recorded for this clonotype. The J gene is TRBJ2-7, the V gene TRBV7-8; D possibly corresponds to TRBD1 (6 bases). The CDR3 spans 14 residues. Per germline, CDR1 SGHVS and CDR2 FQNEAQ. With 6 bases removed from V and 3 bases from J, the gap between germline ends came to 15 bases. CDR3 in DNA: TGTGCCAGCAGTTTGTTAGGGACACTCTACGAGCAGTACTTC. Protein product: CASSLLGTLYEQYF.

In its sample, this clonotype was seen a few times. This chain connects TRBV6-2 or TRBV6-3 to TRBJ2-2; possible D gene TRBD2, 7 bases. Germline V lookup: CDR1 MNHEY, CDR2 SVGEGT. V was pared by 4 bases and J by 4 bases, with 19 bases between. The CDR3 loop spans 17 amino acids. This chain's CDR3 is CASSSPGGGSFTGELFF. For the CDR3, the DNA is TGTGCCAGCAGTTCCCCCGGGGGCGGGAGTTTCACCGGGGAGCTGTTTTTT.

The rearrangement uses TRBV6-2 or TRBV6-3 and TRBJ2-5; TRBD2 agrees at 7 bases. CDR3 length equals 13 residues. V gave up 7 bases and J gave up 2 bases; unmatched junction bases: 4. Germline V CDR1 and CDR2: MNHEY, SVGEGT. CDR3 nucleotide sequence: TGTGCCAGCACCGGAGCGGGGCAAGAGACCCAGTACTTC. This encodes CASTGAGQETQYF.

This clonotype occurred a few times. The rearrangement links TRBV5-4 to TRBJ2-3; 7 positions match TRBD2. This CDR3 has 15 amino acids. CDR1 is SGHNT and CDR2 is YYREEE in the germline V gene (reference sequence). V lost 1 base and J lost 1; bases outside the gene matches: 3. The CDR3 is CASSLLSGGTDTQYF. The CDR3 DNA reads TGTGCCAGCAGCTTGTTGAGCGGGGGCACAGATACGCAGTATTTT.

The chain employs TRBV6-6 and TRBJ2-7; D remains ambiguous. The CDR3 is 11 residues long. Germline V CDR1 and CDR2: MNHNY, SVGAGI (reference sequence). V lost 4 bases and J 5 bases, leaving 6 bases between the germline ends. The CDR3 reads CASSSAHEQYF. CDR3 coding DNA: TGTGCCAGCAGTTCCGCCCACGAGCAGTACTTC.

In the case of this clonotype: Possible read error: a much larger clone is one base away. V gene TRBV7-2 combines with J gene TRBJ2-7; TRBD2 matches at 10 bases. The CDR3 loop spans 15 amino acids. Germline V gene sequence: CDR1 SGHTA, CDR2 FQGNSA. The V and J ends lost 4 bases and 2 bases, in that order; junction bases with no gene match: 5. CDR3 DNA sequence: TGTGCCAGCAGCTCCCGGACTAGCGGACCCTACGAGCAGTACTTC. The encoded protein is CASSSRTSGPYEQYF.

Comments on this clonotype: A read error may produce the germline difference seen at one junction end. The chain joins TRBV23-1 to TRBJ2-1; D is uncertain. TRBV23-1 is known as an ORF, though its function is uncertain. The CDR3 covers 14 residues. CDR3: CAPPKADSYNEQIF. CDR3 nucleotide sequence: TGCGCCCCACCAAAGGCTGATTCCTACAATGAGCAGATCTTC.

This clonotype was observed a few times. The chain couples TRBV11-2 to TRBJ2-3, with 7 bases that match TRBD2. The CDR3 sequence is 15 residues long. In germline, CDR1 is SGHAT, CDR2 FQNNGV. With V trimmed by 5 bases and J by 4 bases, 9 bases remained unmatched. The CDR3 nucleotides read TGTGCCAGCAGCCGGGACTACCGAAAATCAGATACGCAGTATTTT. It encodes CASSRDYRKSDTQYF.

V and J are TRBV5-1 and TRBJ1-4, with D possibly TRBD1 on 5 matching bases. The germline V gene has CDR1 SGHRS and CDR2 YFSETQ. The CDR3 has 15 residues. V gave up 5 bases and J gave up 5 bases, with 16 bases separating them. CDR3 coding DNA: TGCGCCAGCAGGTCCGGCGGGGGACCGAATGAAAAACTGTTTTTT. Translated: CASRSGGGPNEKLFF. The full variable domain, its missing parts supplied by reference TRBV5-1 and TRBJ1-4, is KAGVTQTPRYLIKTRGQQVTLSCSPISGHRSVSWYQQTPGQGLQFLFEYFSETQRNKGNFPGRFSGRQFSNSRSEMNVSTLELGDSALYLCASRSGGGPNEKLFFGSGTQLSVL.

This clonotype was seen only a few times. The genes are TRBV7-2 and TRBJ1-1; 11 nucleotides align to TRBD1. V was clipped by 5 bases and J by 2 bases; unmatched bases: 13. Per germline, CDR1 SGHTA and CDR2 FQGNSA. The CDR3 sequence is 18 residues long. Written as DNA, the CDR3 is TGTGCCAGCAGCCCACCCCTTCGTAGGACAGGGGGCAACACTGAAGCTTTCTTT. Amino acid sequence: CASSPPLRRTGGNTEAFF.

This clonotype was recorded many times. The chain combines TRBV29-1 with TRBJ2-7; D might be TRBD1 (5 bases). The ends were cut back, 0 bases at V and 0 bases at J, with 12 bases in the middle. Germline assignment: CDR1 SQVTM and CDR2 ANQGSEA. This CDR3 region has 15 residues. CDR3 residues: CSVEDSGLVSYEQYV. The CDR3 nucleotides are TGCAGCGTTGAAGATTCAGGGCTCGTCTCCTACGAGCAGTACGTC.

For the CDR3, the DNA is TGTGCCAGTAGTATAGACCAGGCCGGCGGGACTGAAGCTTTCTTT. Its protein is CASSIDQAGGTEAFF. The chain couples TRBV19 to TRBJ1-1, with D unresolved. This CDR3 contains 15 residues. V was pared by 0 bases and J by 5 bases, with 13 bases between. Germline V gene sequence: CDR1 LNHDA, CDR2 SQIVND (reference sequence).

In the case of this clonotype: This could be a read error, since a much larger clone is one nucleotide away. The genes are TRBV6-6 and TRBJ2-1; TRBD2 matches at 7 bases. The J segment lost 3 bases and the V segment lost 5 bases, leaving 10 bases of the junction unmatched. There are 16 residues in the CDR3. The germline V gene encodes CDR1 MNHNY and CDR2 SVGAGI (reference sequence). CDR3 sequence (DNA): TGTGCCAGCAGTAAAAACCCCGAGCGGGACTACAATGAGCAGTTCTTC. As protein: CASSKNPERDYNEQFF.

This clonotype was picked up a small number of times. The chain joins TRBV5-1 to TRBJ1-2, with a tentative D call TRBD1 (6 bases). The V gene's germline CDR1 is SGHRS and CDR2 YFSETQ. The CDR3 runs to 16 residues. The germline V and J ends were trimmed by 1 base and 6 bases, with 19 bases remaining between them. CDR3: CASSLQGGPKGHGYTF. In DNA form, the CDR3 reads TGCGCCAGCAGCTTGCAAGGGGGTCCCAAAGGGCATGGCTACACCTTC.

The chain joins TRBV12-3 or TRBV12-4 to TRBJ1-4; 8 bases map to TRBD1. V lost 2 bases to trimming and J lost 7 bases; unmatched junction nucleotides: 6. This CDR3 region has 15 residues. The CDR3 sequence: CASSLSGTGLEKLFF. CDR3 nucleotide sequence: TGTGCCAGCAGTTTATCCGGGACAGGTCTTGAAAAACTGTTTTTT.

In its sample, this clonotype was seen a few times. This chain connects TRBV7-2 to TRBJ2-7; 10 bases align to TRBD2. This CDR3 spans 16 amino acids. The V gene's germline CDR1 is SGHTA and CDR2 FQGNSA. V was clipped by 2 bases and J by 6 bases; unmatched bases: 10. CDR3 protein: CASSLRLLAGIREQYF. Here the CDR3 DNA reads TGTGCCAGCAGCTTAAGACTACTAGCGGGAATTCGCGAGCAGTACTTC.

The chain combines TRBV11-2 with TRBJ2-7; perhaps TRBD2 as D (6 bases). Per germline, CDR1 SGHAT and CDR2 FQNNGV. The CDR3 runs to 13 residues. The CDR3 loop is CASGGSGIYEQYV. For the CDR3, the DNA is TGTGCTAGCGGCGGTAGCGGTATCTACGAGCAGTACGTC.

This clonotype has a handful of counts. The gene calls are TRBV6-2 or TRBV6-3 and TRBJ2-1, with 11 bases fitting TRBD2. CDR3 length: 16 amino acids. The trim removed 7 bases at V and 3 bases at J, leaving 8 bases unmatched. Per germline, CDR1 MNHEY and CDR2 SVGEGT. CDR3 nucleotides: TGTGCCAGCACTCGGGCTAGCGGGAGGTTCTACAATGAGCAGTTCTTC. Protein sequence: CASTRASGRFYNEQFF.

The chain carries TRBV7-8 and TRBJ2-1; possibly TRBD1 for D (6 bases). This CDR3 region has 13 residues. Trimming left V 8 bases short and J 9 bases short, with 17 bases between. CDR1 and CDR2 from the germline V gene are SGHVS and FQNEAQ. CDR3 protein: CASCRGRVTEQFF. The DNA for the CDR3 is TGTGCCAGCTGCAGGGGCAGGGTGACTGAGCAGTTCTTC.

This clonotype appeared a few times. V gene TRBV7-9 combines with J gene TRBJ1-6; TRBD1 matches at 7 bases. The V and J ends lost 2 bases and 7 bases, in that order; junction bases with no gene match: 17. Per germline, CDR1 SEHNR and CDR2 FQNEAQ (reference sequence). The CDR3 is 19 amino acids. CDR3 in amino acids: CASSLSDPFAGQPNSPLHF. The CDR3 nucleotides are TGTGCCAGCAGCTTATCGGACCCTTTTGCGGGACAGCCAAATTCACCCCTCCACTTT. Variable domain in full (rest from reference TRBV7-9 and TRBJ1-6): DTGVSQNPRHKITKRGQNVTFRCDPISEHNRLYWYRQTLGQGPEFLTYFQNEAQLEKSRLLSDRFSAERPKGSFSTLEIQRTEQGDSAMYLCASSLSDPFAGQPNSPLHFGNGTRLTVT.

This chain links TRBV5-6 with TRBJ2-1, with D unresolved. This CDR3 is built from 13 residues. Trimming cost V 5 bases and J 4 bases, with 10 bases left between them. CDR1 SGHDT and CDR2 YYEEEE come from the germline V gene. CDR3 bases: TGTGCCAGCAGATATGGCGCGTACAATGAGCAGTTCTTC. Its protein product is CASRYGAYNEQFF.

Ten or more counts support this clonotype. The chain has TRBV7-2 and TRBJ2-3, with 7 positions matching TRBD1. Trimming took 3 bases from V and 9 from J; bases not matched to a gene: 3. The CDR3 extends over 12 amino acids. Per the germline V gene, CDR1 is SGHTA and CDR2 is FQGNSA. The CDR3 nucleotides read TGTGCCAGCAGCTTCACAGGGGACACGCAGTATTTT. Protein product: CASSFTGDTQYF.

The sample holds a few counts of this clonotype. CDR3 sequence reads: CASRADRGGNQPQHF. CDR3 bases: TGTGCCAGCAGAGCGGACAGGGGGGGCAATCAGCCCCAGCATTTT. The chain employs TRBV2 and TRBJ1-5, with 10 nucleotides matching TRBD1. Germline-derived CDR1 and CDR2 are SNHLY and FYNNEI. Trimming cost V 6 bases and J 2 bases; bases outside gene matches: 4. This CDR3 region has 15 residues.

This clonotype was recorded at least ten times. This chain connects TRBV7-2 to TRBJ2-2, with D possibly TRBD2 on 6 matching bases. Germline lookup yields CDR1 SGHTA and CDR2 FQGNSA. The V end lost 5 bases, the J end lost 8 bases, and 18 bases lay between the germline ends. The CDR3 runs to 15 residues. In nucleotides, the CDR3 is TGTGCCAGCAGCCGGGACTCACACTTGGGAGGGGAGCTGTTTTTT. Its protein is CASSRDSHLGGELFF.

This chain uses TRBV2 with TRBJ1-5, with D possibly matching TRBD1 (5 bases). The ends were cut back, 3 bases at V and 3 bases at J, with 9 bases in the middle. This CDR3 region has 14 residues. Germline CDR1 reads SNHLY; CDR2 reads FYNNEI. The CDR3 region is CASSDQGINQPQHF. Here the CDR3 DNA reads TGTGCCAGCAGTGACCAGGGTATCAATCAGCCCCAGCATTTT.

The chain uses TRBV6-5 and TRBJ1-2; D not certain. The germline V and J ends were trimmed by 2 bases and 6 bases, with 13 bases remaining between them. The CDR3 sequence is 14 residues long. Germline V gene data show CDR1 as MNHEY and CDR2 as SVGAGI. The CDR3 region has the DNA TGTGCCAGCAGTTACGACTGGGGAGGAGATGGCTACACCTTC. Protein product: CASSYDWGGDGYTF.